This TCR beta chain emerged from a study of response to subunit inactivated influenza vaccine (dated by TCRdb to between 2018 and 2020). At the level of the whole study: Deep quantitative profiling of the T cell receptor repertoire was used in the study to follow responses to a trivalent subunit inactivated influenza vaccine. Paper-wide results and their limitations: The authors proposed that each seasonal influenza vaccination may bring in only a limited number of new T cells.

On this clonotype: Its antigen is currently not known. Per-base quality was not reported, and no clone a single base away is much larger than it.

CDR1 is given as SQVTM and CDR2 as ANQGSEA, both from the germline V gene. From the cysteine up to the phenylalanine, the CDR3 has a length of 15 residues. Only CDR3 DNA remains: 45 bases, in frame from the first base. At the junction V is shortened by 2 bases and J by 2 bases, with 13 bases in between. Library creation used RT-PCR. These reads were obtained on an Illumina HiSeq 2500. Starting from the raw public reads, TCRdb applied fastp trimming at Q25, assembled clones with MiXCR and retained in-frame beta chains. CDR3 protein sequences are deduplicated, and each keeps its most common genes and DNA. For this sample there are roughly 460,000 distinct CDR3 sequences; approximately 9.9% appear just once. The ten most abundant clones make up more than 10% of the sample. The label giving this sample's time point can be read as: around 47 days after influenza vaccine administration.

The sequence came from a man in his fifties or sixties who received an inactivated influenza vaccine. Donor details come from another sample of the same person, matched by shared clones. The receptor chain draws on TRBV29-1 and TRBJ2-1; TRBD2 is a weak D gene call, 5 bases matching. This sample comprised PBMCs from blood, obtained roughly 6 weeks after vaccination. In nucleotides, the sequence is TGCAGCGTTGAATTGAGCGGAGCGGCCTACAATGAGCAGTTCTTC. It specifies CSVELSGAAYNEQFF.